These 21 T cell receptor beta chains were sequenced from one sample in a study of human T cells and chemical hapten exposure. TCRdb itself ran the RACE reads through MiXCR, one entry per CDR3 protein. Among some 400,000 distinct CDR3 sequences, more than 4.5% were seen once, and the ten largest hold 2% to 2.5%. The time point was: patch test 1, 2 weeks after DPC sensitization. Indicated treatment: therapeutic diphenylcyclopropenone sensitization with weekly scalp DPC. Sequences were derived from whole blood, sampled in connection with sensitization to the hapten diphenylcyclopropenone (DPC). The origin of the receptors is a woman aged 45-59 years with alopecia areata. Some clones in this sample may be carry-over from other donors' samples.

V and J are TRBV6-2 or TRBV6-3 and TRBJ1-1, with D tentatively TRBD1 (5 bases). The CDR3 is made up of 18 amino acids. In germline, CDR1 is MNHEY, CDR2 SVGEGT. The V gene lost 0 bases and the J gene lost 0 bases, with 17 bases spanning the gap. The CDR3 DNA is TGTGCCAGCAGTTACTCTTCCAGGGCAGGGCCCCTGAACACTGAAGCTTTCTTT. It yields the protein CASSYSSRAGPLNTEAFF.

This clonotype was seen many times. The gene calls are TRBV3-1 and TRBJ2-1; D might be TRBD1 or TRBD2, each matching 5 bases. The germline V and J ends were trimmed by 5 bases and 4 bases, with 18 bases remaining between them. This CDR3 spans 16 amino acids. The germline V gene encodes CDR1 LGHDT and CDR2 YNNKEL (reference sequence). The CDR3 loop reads CASSERKGPGYNEQFF. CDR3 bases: TGTGCCAGCAGCGAAAGAAAGGGACCGGGGTACAATGAGCAGTTCTTC.

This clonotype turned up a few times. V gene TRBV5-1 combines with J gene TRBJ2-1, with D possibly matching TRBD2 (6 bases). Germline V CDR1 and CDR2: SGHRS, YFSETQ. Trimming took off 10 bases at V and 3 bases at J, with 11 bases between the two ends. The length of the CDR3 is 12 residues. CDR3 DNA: TGCGCCTCGTCGGGGGTCTACAATGAGCAGTTCTTC. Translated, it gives CASSGVYNEQFF.

This chain's CDR3 is CASSPETEAFF. CDR3 coding DNA: TGTGCCAGCAGCCCTGAGACTGAAGCTTTCTTT. V gene TRBV12-3 or TRBV12-4 combines with J gene TRBJ1-1; no definite D call. The CDR3 runs 11 residues. Trimming removed 6 bases at V and 5 bases at J, with 7 bases between.

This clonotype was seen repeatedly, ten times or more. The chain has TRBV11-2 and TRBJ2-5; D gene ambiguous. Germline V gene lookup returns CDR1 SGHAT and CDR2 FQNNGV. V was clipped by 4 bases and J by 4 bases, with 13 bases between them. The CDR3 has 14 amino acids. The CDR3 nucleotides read TGTGCCAGCAGCTCCGGACGCCCTGGAGAGACCCAGTACTTC. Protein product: CASSSGRPGETQYF. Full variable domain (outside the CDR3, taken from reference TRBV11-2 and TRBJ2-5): EAGVAQSPRYKIIEKRQSVAFWCNPISGHATLYWYQQILGQGPKLLIQFQNNGVVDDSQLPKDRFSAERLKGVDSTLKIQPAKLEDSAVYLCASSSGRPGETQYFGPGTRLLVL.

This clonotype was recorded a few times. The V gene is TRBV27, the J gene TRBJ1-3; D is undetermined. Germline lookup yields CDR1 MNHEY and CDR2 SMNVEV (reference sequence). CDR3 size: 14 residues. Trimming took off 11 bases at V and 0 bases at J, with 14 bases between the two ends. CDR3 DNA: TGTGCCTCCCGGAAATCCCACTCTGGAAACACCATATATTTT. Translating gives CASRKSHSGNTIYF.

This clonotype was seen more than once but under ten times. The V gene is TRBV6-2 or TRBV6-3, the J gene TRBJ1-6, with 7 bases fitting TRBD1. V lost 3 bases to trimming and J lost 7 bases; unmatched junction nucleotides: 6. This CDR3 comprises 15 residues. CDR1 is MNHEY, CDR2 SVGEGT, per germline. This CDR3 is CASSYDGTANSPLHF. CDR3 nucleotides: TGTGCCAGCAGTTATGACGGGACAGCGAATTCACCCCTCCACTTT.

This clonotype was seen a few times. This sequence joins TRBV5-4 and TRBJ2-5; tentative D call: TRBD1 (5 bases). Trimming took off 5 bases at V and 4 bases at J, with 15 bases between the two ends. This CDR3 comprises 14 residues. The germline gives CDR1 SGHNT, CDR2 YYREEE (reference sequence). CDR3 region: CASSFTGRRETQYF. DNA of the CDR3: TGTGCCAGCAGTTTTACAGGTCGCAGAGAGACCCAGTACTTC.

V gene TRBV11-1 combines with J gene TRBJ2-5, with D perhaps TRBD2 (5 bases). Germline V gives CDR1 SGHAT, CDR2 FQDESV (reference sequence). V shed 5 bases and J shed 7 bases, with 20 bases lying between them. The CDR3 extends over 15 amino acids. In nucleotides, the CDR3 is TGTGCCAGCAGCCCCCGGTCGGGGTCCGCGGGGACCCAGTACTTC. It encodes CASSPRSGSAGTQYF.

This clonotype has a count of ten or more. The CDR3 region is CASSFTGVSNQPQHF. The CDR3 coding sequence is TGTGCCAGCAGTTTCACAGGGGTAAGCAATCAGCCCCAGCATTTT. V and J are TRBV12-3 or TRBV12-4 and TRBJ1-5, with 7 bases that match TRBD1. V trimming: 3 bases; J trimming: 1 base; junction bases outside the gene matches: 3. This CDR3 region has 15 residues.

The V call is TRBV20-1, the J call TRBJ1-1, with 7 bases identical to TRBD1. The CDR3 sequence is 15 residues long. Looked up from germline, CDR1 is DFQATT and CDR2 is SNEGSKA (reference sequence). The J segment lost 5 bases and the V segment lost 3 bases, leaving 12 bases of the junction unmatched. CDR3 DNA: TGCAGTGCTAGTCCGGAGACAGGGAGACGGACTGAAGCTTTCTTT. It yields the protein CSASPETGRRTEAFF.

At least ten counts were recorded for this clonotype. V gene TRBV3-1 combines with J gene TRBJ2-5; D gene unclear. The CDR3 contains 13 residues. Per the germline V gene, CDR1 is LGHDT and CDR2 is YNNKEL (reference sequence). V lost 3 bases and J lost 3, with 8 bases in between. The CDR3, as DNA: TGTGCCAGCAGCCACGACTGGGAAGAGACCCAGTACTTC. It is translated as CASSHDWEETQYF.

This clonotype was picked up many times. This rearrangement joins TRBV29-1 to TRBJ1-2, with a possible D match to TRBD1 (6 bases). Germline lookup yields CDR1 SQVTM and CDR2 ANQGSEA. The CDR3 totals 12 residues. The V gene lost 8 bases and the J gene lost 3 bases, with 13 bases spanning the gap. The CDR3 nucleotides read TGCAGCCTTGGAAAGGGGGACTATGGCTACACCTTC. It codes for CSLGKGDYGYTF.

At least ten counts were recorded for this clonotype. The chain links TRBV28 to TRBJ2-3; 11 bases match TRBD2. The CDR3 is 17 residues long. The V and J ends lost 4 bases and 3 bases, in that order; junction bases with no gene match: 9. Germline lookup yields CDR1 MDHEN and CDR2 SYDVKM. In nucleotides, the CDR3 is TGTGCCAGCAGTTCCCGGTTAGCGGGGGGGCTGACAGATACGCAGTATTTT. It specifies CASSSRLAGGLTDTQYF.

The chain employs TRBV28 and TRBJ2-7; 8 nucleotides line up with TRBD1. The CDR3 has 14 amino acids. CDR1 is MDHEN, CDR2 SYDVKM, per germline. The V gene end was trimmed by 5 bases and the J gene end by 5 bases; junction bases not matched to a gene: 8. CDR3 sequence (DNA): TGTGCCAGCAGTACAGGGGGTCCCTTTGACGAGCAGTACTTC. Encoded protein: CASSTGGPFDEQYF. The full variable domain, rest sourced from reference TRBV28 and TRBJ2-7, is DVKVTQSSRYLVKRTGEKVFLECVQDMDHENMFWYRQDPGLGLRLIYFSYDVKMKEKGDIPEGYSVSREKKERFSLILESASTNQTSMYLCASSTGGPFDEQYFGPGTRLTVT.

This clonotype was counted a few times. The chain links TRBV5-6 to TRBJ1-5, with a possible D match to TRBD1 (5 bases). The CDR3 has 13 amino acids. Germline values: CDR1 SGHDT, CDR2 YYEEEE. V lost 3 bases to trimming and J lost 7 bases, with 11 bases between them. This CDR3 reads CASSWAGEQPQHF. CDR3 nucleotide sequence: TGTGCCAGCAGCTGGGCGGGGGAGCAGCCCCAGCATTTT.

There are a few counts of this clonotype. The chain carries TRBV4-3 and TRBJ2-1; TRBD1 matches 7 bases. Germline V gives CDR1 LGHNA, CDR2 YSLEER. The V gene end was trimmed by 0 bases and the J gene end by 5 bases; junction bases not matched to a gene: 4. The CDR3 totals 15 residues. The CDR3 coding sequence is TGCGCCAGCAGCCAAGAGAGGGGGCGGAACAATGAGCAGTTCTTC. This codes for CASSQERGRNNEQFF.

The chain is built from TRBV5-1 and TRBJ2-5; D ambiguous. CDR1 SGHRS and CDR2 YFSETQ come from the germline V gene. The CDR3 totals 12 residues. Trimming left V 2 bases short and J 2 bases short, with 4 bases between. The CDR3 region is CASSFEQETQYF. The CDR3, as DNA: TGCGCCAGCAGCTTCGAACAAGAGACCCAGTACTTC.

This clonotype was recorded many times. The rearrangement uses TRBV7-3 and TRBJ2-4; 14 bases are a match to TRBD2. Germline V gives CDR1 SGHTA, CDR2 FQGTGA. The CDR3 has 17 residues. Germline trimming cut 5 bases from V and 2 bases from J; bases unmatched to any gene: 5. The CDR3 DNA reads TGTGCCAGCAGCCCCCGGACTAGCGGGGGGACCAAAAACATTCAGTACTTC. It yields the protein CASSPRTSGGTKNIQYF.

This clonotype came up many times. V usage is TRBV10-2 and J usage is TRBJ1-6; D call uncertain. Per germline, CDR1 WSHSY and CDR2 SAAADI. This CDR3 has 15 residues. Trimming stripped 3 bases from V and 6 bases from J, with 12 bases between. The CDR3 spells CASSEVDIPNSPLHF. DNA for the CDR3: TGCGCCAGCAGTGAAGTTGACATTCCTAATTCACCCCTCCACTTT.

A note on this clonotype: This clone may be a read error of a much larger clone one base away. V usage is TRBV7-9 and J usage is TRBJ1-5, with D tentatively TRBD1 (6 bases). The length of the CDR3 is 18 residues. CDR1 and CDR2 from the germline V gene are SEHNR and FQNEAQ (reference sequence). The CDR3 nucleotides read TGTCCCAGCAGCTTAGATTTTGCAGGGGCGCATAGCAATCAGCCCCAGCATTTT. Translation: CPSSLDFAGAHSNQPQHF.